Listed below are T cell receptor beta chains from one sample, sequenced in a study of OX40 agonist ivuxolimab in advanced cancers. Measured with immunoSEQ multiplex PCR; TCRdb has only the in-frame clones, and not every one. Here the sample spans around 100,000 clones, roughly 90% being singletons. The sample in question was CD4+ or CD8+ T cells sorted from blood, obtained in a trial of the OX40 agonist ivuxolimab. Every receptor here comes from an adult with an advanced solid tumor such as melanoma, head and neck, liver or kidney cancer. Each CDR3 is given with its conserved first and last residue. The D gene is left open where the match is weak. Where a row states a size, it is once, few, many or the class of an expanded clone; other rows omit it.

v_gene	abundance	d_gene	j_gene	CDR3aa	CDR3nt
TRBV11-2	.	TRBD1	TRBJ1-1	CASSFGQGIRDAEAFF	TGTGCCAGCAGCTTTGGACAGGGAATAAGGGATGCTGAAGCTTTCTTT
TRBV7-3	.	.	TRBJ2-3	CASSLTRITRDTQYF	TGTGCCAGCAGCTTAACGCGCATAACGCGGGATACGCAGTATTTT
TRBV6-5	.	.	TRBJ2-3	CASRLGRSTDTQYF	TGTGCCAGCCGCTTAGGGCGGAGCACAGATACGCAGTATTTT
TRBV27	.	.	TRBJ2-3	CASSPGTVSDTQYF	TGTGCCAGCAGTCCAGGGACTGTCTCAGATACGCAGTATTTT
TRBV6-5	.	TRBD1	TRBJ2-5	CASSYSRTGLTQYF	TGTGCCAGCAGTTACTCTCGGACAGGGTTGACCCAGTACTTC
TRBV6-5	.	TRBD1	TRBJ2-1	CASRNPYRGRNEQFF	TGTGCCAGCCGAAATCCATACAGGGGGCGAAATGAGCAGTTCTTC
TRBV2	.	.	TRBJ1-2	CASNLGYGYTF	TGTGCCAGCAACCTGGGCTATGGCTACACCTTC
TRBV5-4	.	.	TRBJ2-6	CASSSGLISGANVLTF	TGTGCCAGCAGCTCGGGACTGATCTCTGGGGCCAACGTCCTGACTTTC
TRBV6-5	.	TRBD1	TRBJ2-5	CASRYRGQGETQYF	TGTGCCAGCAGATACAGGGGGCAGGGGGAGACCCAGTACTTC
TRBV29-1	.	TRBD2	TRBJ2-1	CSVVFLTTSGWAYNEQFF	TGCAGCGTTGTTTTTTTGACTACTAGCGGGTGGGCCTACAATGAGCAGTTCTTC
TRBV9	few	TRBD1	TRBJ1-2	CASSAGTVSRDGYTF	TGTGCCAGCAGCGCAGGGACAGTGAGTAGGGATGGCTACACCTTC
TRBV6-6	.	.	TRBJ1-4	CASSYEGSTNEKLFF	TGTGCCAGCAGTTACGAGGGATCAACTAATGAAAAACTGTTTTTT
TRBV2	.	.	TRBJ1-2	CASNLTPGVYGYTF	TGTGCCAGCAACCTAACTCCAGGGGTCTATGGCTACACCTTC
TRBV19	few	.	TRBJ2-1	CASSGTNEQFF	TGTGCCAGTAGTGGGACGAATGAGCAGTTCTTC
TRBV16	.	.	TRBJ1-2	CASSQSLPGYTF	TGTGCCAGCAGCCAATCTTTACCTGGCTACACCTTC
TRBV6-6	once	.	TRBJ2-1	CASSMLSGEQFF	TGTGCCAGCAGTATGCTAAGCGGTGAGCAGTTCTTC
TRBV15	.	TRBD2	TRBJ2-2	CATSKVRLAGVWGTGELFF	TGTGCCACCAGCAAAGTAAGACTAGCGGGAGTATGGGGGACCGGGGAGCTGTTTTTT
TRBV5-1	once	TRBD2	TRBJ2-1	CASSLELAAYNEQFF	TGCGCCAGCAGCTTGGAACTAGCGGCCTACAATGAGCAGTTCTTC
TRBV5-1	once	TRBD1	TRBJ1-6	CASTPGTGSNSPLHF	TGCGCCAGCACCCCCGGGACAGGGAGTAATTCACCCCTCCACTTT
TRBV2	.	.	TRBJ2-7	CASSDLTRSYEQYF	TGTGCCAGCAGTGATCTGACAAGATCCTACGAGCAGTACTTC
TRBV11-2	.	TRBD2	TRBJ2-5	CASSLALGLAGRFQETQYF	TGTGCCAGCAGCTTAGCCCTCGGACTAGCGGGTCGGTTCCAAGAGACCCAGTACTTC
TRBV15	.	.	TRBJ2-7	CATSRDLISSSYEQYF	TGTGCCACCAGCAGAGATCTTATTTCTAGCTCCTACGAGCAGTACTTC
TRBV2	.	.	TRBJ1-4	CASSEVFGAGSEKLFF	.
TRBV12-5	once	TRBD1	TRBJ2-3	CASGPPGTGSTDTQYF	TGTGCTAGTGGCCCCCCCGGGACAGGGAGCACAGATACGCAGTATTTT
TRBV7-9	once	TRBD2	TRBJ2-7	CASSSIRTSYEQYF	TGTGCCAGCAGCTCGATCAGGACTAGCTACGAGCAGTACTTC
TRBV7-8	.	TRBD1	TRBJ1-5	CASSERGPRQPQHF	TGTGCCAGCAGCGAGAGGGGGCCTAGGCAGCCCCAGCATTTT
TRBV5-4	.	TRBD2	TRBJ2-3	CASSLGTSGHTDTQYF	TGTGCCAGCAGCTTGGGTACTAGCGGACACACAGATACGCAGTATTTT
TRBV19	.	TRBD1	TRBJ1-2	CASSQGQGGYGYTF	TGTGCCAGTAGCCAAGGACAGGGCGGCTATGGCTACACCTTC
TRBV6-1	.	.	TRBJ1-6	CASSSRSFNSPLHF	TGTGCCAGCAGCAGCAGGAGTTTTAATTCACCCCTCCACTTT
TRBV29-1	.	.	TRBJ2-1	CSVEHRYHEQFF	TGCAGCGTTGAACACAGGTACCATGAGCAGTTCTTC
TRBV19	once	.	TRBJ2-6	CASSTGSSGANVLTF	TGTGCCAGTAGTACAGGGAGCTCTGGGGCCAACGTCCTGACTTTC
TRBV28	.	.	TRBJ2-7	CASSVGRNYEQYF	TGTGCCAGCAGTGTTGGGCGGAACTACGAGCAGTACTTC
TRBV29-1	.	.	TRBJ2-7	CSVAPRMGAYEQYF	TGCAGCGTTGCTCCCCGGATGGGGGCATACGAGCAGTACTTC
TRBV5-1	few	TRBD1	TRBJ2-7	CASSLGRDRHHEQYF	TGCGCCAGCAGCCTGGGCCGGGACAGGCACCACGAGCAGTACTTC
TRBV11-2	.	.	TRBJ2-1	CASSSRGAISSYNEQFF	TGTGCCAGCAGCTCGAGAGGGGCAATTAGCTCCTACAATGAGCAGTTCTTC
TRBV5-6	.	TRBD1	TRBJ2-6	CASSPTGARDWSGANVLTF	TGTGCCAGCAGCCCTACAGGGGCCAGAGATTGGTCTGGGGCCAACGTCCTGACTTTC
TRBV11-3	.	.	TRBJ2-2	CASSVVNTGELFF	TGTGCCAGCAGCGTAGTAAACACCGGGGAGCTGTTTTTT
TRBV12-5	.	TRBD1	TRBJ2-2	CASGFSGTGVTGELFF	TGTGCTAGTGGTTTTTCCGGGACAGGCGTCACCGGGGAGCTGTTTTTT
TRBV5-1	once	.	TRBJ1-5	CASSLGDTANQPQHF	TGCGCCAGCAGCTTGGGGGACACCGCCAATCAGCCCCAGCATTTT
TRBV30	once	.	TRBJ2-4	CAWNRGNIQYF	TGTGCCTGGAACCGGGGGAACATTCAGTACTTC
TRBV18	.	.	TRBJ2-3	CASSPRQSTDTQYF	TGTGCCAGCTCACCACGGCAGAGCACAGATACGCAGTATTTT
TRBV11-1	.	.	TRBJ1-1	CASSLASALNTEAFF	TGTGCCAGCAGCTTAGCGTCAGCCCTGAACACTGAAGCTTTCTTT
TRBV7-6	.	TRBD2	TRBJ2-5	CASSLAVAGRTQYF	TGTGCCAGCAGCTTAGCGGTAGCGGGGAGGACCCAGTACTTC
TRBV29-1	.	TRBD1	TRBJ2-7	CSVEGQGAYEQYF	TGCAGCGTTGAAGGCCAGGGGGCTTACGAGCAGTACTTC
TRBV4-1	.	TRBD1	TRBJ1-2	CASSQDRDRGEVYGYTF	TGCGCCAGCAGCCAAGACCGAGACAGGGGCGAGGTCTATGGCTACACCTTC
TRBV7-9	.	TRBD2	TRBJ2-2	CASSPRLALTGELFF	TGTGCCAGCAGTCCTAGACTAGCTTTGACCGGGGAGCTGTTTTTT
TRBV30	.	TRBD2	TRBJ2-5	CAWDSGRGETQYF	TGTGCCTGGGATAGCGGGAGAGGAGAGACCCAGTACTTC
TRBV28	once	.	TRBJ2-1	CASSIPSNEQFF	TGTGCCAGCAGTATCCCAAGCAATGAGCAGTTCTTC